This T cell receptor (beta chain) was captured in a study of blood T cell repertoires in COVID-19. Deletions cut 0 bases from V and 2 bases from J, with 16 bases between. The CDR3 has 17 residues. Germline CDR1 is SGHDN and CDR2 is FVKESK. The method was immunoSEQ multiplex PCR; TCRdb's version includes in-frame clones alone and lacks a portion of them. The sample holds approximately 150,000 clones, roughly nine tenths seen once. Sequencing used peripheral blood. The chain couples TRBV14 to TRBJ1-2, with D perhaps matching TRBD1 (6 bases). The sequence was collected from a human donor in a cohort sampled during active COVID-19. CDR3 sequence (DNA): TGTGCCAGCAGCCAAGATCAGCCCGTTGGACAGAACTATGGCTACACCTTC. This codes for CASSQDQPVGQNYGYTF.